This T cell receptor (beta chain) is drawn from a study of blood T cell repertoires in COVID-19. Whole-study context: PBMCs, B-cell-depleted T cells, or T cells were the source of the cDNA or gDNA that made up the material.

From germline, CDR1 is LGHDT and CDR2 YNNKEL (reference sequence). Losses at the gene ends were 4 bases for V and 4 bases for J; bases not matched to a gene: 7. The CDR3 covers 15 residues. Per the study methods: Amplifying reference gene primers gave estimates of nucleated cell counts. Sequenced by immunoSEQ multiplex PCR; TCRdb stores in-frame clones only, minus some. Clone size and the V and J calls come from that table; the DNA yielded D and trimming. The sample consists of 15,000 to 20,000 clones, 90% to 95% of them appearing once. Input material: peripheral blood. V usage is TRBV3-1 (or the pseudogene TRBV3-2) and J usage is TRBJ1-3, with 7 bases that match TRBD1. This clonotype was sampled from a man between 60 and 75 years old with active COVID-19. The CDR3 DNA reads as TGTGCCAGCAGCCGCATCAGGGGGGCCGGAAACACCATATATTTT. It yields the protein CASSRIRGAGNTIYF.